The present T cell receptor (beta chain) was sequenced within a study of CD8+ T cells in alopecia areata. About the study: Tofacitinib administration to treated patients was oral, at 5 to 10 mg twice daily.

Reverse transcribed after extraction, RNA yielded cDNA as the sequencing template. Using immunoSEQ multiplex PCR, the repertoire was profiled, and TCRdb retains in-frame clones only, with some absent. The sample has about 130,000 clones, about 57% seen once; the top ten hold 4.5% to 5.5%. Study-wide points: Whereas mice showed it more clearly, TCR sharing across patients was murkier, possibly because of HLA.

With regard to this clone: Its cognate antigen is unknown.

V lost 1 base and J lost 7, with 11 bases in between. Germline V lookup: CDR1 MDHEN, CDR2 SYDVKM. This CDR3 is built from 14 residues. This specimen consisted of CD4+ T cells sorted from blood, obtained at week 0. The TCR was taken from a human donor with alopecia areata. V is TRBV28 and J is TRBJ2-1; D remains unclear. The chain's CDR3 is CASSLFGEVNEQFF. DNA of the CDR3: TGTGCCAGCAGTTTATTTGGTGAGGTGAATGAGCAGTTCTTC.